Presented here are 3 T cell receptor beta chains from one specimen sequenced in a study of cytomegalovirus exposure and HLA in healthy donors. 13 Jbeta primers and 60 Vbeta primers were used for the PCR. Produced via immunoSEQ multiplex PCR; TCRdb's table is partial and in-frame only. The sample includes approximately 160,000 clones, roughly 85% seen only once; the top ten take roughly 10%. Specimen: PBMCs. The source of these receptors is a young man in good health and CMV-seropositive.

On this clone: The junction differs from germline at one of its ends, possibly a read error. V is TRBV19 and J is TRBJ2-7; 10 bases map to TRBD1. CDR3 length equals 13 residues. Germline V gene lookup returns CDR1 LNHDA and CDR2 SQIVND (reference sequence). CDR3 DNA: TGTGCCAGTAGTCCGGGACAGGGGCGCGAGAAGTACTTC. As protein: CASSPGQGREKYF. Drawing the rest from reference TRBV19 and TRBJ2-7, the complete variable domain is DGGITQSPKYLFRKEGQNVTLSCEQNLNHDAMYWYRQDPGQGLRLIYYSQIVNDFQKGDIAEGYSVSREKKESFPLTVTSAQKNPTAFYLCASSPGQGREKYFGPGTRLTVT.

This rearrangement joins TRBV5-6 to TRBJ2-1, with 8 bases identical to TRBD2. After removal of 2 bases from V and 2 bases from J, the junction contained 3 bases not matched to a gene. The CDR3 is 15 residues long. Germline CDR1 is SGHDT and CDR2 is YYEEEE. The CDR3 region has the DNA TGTGCCAGCAGCTTCCGGGGGGGGACCTACAATGAGCAGTTCTTC. Its translation is CASSFRGGTYNEQFF.

This clone was seen only once. The chain has TRBV7-2 and TRBJ2-7; D is unresolved. The CDR3 spans 14 residues. Germline CDR1 SGHTA, CDR2 FQGNSA. V lost 1 base, J lost 0 bases, and 7 bases lay in between. The CDR3 protein is CASSLGRFSYEQYF. DNA of the CDR3: TGTGCCAGCAGCTTAGGGCGGTTCTCCTACGAGCAGTACTTC.